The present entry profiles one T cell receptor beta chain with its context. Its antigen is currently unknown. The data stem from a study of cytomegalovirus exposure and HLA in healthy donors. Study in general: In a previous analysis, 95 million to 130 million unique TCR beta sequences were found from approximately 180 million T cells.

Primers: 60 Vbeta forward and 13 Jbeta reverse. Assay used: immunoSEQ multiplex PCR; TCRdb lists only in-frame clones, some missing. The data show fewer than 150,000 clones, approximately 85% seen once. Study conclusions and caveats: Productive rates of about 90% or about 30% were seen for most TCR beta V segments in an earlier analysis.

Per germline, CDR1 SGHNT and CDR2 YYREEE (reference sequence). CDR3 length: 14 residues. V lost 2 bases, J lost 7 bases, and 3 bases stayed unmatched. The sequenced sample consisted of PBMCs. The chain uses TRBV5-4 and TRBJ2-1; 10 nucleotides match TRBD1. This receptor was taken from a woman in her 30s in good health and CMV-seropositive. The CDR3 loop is CASSFGQGVNEQFF. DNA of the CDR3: TGTGCCAGCAGCTTTGGACAGGGGGTTAATGAGCAGTTCTTC. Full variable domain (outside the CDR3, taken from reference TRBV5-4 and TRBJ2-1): ETGVTQSPTHLIKTRGQQVTLRCSSQSGHNTVSWYQQALGQGPQFIFQYYREEENGRGNFPPRFSGLQFPNYSSELNVNALELDDSALYLCASSFGQGVNEQFFGPGTRLTVL.